This is a list of T cell receptor beta chains from one sample in a study of response to subunit inactivated influenza vaccine. TCRdb used MiXCR to reprocess the RT-PCR reads, holding one entry per CDR3 protein. The table records 280,000 or so distinct CDR3 sequences, roughly 22% of them present only once. The sequencing used PBMCs from blood, collected approximately 20 months after vaccination. The receptors originated from a man between 50 and 75 years old who received an inactivated influenza vaccine. Each CDR3 is given with its conserved first and last residue. The order of the fields is CDR3 length, clone size, V gene, J gene, D gene, CDR3 protein, CDR3 DNA. D genes are given only for firm matches. A clone size is listed for some rows: how often the clone was seen (once, few, many), or a class if it is expanded.

len: 13
abundance: NA
v_gene: TRBV20-1
j_gene: TRBJ2-2
d_gene: NA
CDR3aa: CSAINKNTGELFF
CDR3nt: TGCAGTGCGATTAACAAGAACACCGGGGAGCTGTTTTTT

len: 14
abundance: few
v_gene: TRBV7-9
j_gene: TRBJ1-2
d_gene: NA
CDR3aa: CASSLARARDGYTF
CDR3nt: TGTGCCAGCAGCTTAGCGAGGGCCAGGGACGGCTACACCTTC

len: 17
abundance: NA
v_gene: TRBV5-6
j_gene: TRBJ1-1
d_gene: TRBD1
CDR3aa: CASSRGTGDVGKAEAFF
CDR3nt: TGTGCCAGCAGCCGTGGGACAGGGGACGTGGGTAAGGCTGAAGCTTTCTTT

len: 14
abundance: many
v_gene: TRBV18
j_gene: TRBJ1-1
d_gene: TRBD1
CDR3aa: CASSYGTGGTEAFF
CDR3nt: TGTGCCAGCTCGTACGGGACAGGGGGCACTGAAGCTTTCTTT

len: 18
abundance: NA
v_gene: TRBV28
j_gene: TRBJ1-5
d_gene: TRBD1
CDR3aa: CASSQYFHIGTGEGPQHF
CDR3nt: TGTGCCAGCAGCCAATATTTTCATATCGGGACAGGGGAAGGGCCCCAGCATTTT

len: 14
abundance: few
v_gene: TRBV20-1
j_gene: TRBJ1-4
d_gene: NA
CDR3aa: CSARDVGVREKLFF
CDR3nt: TGCAGTGCTAGAGATGTCGGAGTACGGGAAAAACTGTTTTTT

len: 14
abundance: NA
v_gene: TRBV10-3
j_gene: TRBJ2-2
d_gene: TRBD2
CDR3aa: CAISDRGDTGELFF
CDR3nt: TGTGCCATCAGTGATCGGGGGGACACCGGGGAGCTGTTTTTT

len: 15
abundance: NA
v_gene: TRBV20-1
j_gene: TRBJ2-1
d_gene: NA
CDR3aa: CSARGGGGPNNEQFF
CDR3nt: TGCAGTGCTAGAGGTGGCGGGGGCCCGAACAATGAGCAGTTCTTC

len: 13
abundance: few
v_gene: TRBV10-3
j_gene: TRBJ1-1
d_gene: TRBD1
CDR3aa: CATHRDRATEAFF
CDR3nt: TGTGCCACCCACCGGGACAGGGCCACTGAAGCTTTCTTT

len: 14
abundance: few
v_gene: TRBV6-2/TRBV6-3
j_gene: TRBJ1-5
d_gene: NA
CDR3aa: CASTDWGWGQPQHF
CDR3nt: TGTGCCAGCACTGATTGGGGATGGGGGCAGCCCCAGCATTTT

len: 13
abundance: NA
v_gene: TRBV6-1
j_gene: TRBJ1-1
d_gene: NA
CDR3aa: CATHKGVLTEAFF
CDR3nt: TGTGCCACCCATAAGGGGGTACTCACTGAAGCTTTCTTT

len: 14
abundance: NA
v_gene: TRBV6-2/TRBV6-3
j_gene: TRBJ2-1
d_gene: TRBD2
CDR3aa: CASSERGFSNEQFF
CDR3nt: TGTGCCAGCAGTGAGCGGGGGTTTAGCAATGAGCAGTTCTTC

len: 16
abundance: NA
v_gene: TRBV25-1
j_gene: TRBJ2-5
d_gene: TRBD1
CDR3aa: CASSEYGGRGRLTQYF
CDR3nt: TGTGCCAGCAGTGAATACGGGGGCAGGGGGCGTTTGACCCAGTACTTC

len: 17
abundance: few
v_gene: TRBV5-5
j_gene: TRBJ1-4
d_gene: NA
CDR3aa: CASSLFAGGASDEKLFF
CDR3nt: TGTGCCAGCAGCTTATTCGCGGGCGGGGCGTCTGATGAAAAACTGTTTTTT

len: 14
abundance: few
v_gene: TRBV25-1
j_gene: TRBJ1-3
d_gene: NA
CDR3aa: CASSEFSDGHTIYF
CDR3nt: TGTGCCAGCAGTGAATTTTCGGACGGGCACACCATATATTTT

len: 13
abundance: many
v_gene: TRBV7-2
j_gene: TRBJ1-4
d_gene: NA
CDR3aa: CASSFGGVGKLFF
CDR3nt: TGTGCCAGCAGCTTTGGTGGAGTTGGAAAACTGTTTTTT

len: 13
abundance: NA
v_gene: TRBV12-3/TRBV12-4
j_gene: TRBJ2-5
d_gene: NA
CDR3aa: CASSLRRLETQYF
CDR3nt: TGTGCCAGCAGTTTGCGGAGGCTGGAGACCCAGTACTTC

len: 14
abundance: NA
v_gene: TRBV20-1
j_gene: TRBJ2-5
d_gene: NA
CDR3aa: CSAPRGTGIKAQYF
CDR3nt: TGCAGTGCTCCGAGGGGGACGGGAATAAAGGCCCAGTACTTC

len: 14
abundance: NA
v_gene: TRBV19
j_gene: TRBJ1-1
d_gene: NA
CDR3aa: CASSMAGMNTEAFF
CDR3nt: TGTGCCAGTAGTATGGCGGGGATGAACACTGAAGCTTTCTTT

len: 15
abundance: NA
v_gene: TRBV2
j_gene: TRBJ2-1
d_gene: NA
CDR3aa: CASSEEAGSYNEQFF
CDR3nt: TGTGCCAGCAGTGAAGAAGCGGGCTCCTACAATGAGCAGTTCTTC

len: 12
abundance: NA
v_gene: TRBV4-2
j_gene: TRBJ2-1
d_gene: NA
CDR3aa: CASSPAYNEQFF
CDR3nt: TGTGCCAGCAGCCCTGCTTACAATGAGCAGTTCTTC

len: 15
abundance: few
v_gene: TRBV20-1
j_gene: TRBJ1-5
d_gene: NA
CDR3aa: CSARQQENSNQPQHF
CDR3nt: TGCAGTGCTAGGCAACAGGAGAATAGCAATCAGCCCCAGCATTTT

len: 19
abundance: NA
v_gene: TRBV27
j_gene: TRBJ2-7
d_gene: NA
CDR3aa: CASSWGPGTQRQGAYEQYF
CDR3nt: TGTGCCAGCAGTTGGGGACCTGGGACTCAAAGACAGGGCGCATACGAGCAGTACTTC

len: 15
abundance: few
v_gene: TRBV7-6
j_gene: TRBJ2-1
d_gene: NA
CDR3aa: CASSLVASSDNEQFF
CDR3nt: TGTGCCAGCAGCTTAGTAGCGTCTAGCGACAATGAGCAGTTCTTC

len: 14
abundance: many
v_gene: TRBV18
j_gene: TRBJ1-1
d_gene: TRBD1
CDR3aa: CASSNDRALVGAFF
CDR3nt: TGTGCCAGCTCAAATGACAGGGCCCTCGTGGGAGCTTTCTTT

len: 14
abundance: NA
v_gene: TRBV18
j_gene: TRBJ1-1
d_gene: NA
CDR3aa: CASSLQGTATEAFF
CDR3nt: TGTGCCAGCTCACTACAGGGTACGGCCACTGAAGCTTTCTTT

len: 17
abundance: few
v_gene: TRBV6-2/TRBV6-3
j_gene: TRBJ2-1
d_gene: TRBD2
CDR3aa: CASSYWALAGINNEQFF
CDR3nt: TGTGCCAGCAGTTACTGGGCTCTAGCGGGGATTAACAATGAGCAGTTCTTC

len: 14
abundance: NA
v_gene: TRBV20-1
j_gene: TRBJ1-4
d_gene: NA
CDR3aa: CSAPGGGMREKLFF
CDR3nt: TGCAGTGCTCCGGGCGGAGGGATGAGAGAAAAACTGTTTTTT

len: 15
abundance: few
v_gene: TRBV6-5
j_gene: TRBJ2-3
d_gene: NA
CDR3aa: CASSYYGTSTDTQYF
CDR3nt: TGTGCCAGCAGTTACTACGGGACTAGCACAGATACGCAGTATTTT

len: 15
abundance: NA
v_gene: TRBV6-2/TRBV6-3
j_gene: TRBJ2-2
d_gene: TRBD1
CDR3aa: CASRSTGGNTGELFF
CDR3nt: TGTGCCAGCAGATCGACAGGGGGAAACACCGGGGAGCTGTTTTTT

len: 14
abundance: few
v_gene: TRBV7-9
j_gene: TRBJ2-1
d_gene: NA
CDR3aa: CASSLSTSLGEQFF
CDR3nt: TGTGCCAGCAGCTTATCTACCTCTTTGGGTGAGCAGTTCTTC

len: 13
abundance: few
v_gene: TRBV7-2
j_gene: TRBJ2-2
d_gene: NA
CDR3aa: CASSLGLNGELFF
CDR3nt: TGTGCCAGCAGCCTAGGACTGAACGGGGAGCTGTTTTTT